Ten or more counts support the clone carrying this TCR beta chain. Those patients with uncontrolled infection, other autoimmune disease, pregnancy or lactation were excluded. The blood sample dates from first hyperthyroidism diagnosis, preceding any ophthalmopathy symptoms. The TCR beta CDR3 regions underwent amplification using RNA transcripts as the source. The HTBI primer set drove a first-round RT-PCR of the TCR CDR3. TCRdb reprocessed the multiplex PCR reads with MiXCR, giving one entry per CDR3 protein. This table holds roughly 130,000 distinct CDR3 sequences, roughly a fifth found once. These data belong to a study of T cells in Graves' hyperthyroidism and ophthalmopathy. V trimming: 2 bases; J trimming: 6 bases; junction bases outside the gene matches: 12. The germline V gene encodes CDR1 LGHDT and CDR2 YNNKEL (reference sequence). The CDR3 spans 17 residues.

V usage is TRBV3-1 and J usage is TRBJ2-7, with TRBD2 matching over 11 bases. This TCR came from a woman aged 45-65 years with Graves' hyperthyroidism that later progressed to Graves' ophthalmopathy. What was sequenced was blood. The CDR3 region has the DNA TGTGCCAGCAGCCAAAAGTTAGCGGGAGGGCCTCGAGGCGAGCAGTACTTC. It yields the protein CASSQKLAGGPRGEQYF.